Following are 19 T cell receptor beta chains from one sample sequenced in a study of OX40 agonist ivuxolimab in advanced cancers. Libraries were prepared by immunoSEQ multiplex PCR; TCRdb keeps only in-frame clonotypes and omits some of them. The sample gives approximately 60,000 clones, roughly 82% of which show up once; roughly 6% is in the top ten. Sequenced material: CD4+ or CD8+ T cells sorted from blood, taken in a trial of the OX40 agonist ivuxolimab. The receptor source for this set is an adult with an advanced solid tumor such as melanoma, head and neck, liver or kidney cancer.

This chain joins TRBV29-1 and TRBJ2-7, with D maybe TRBD2 (6 bases). The length of the CDR3 is 13 residues. Trimming left V 6 bases short and J 6 bases short, with 18 bases between. Germline lookup yields CDR1 SQVTM and CDR2 ANQGSEA. The CDR3, as DNA: TGCAGCGTGGGGGACTTAGAACGAACCGAGCAGTACTTC. Protein: CSVGDLERTEQYF.

This clone has more than one count but fewer than ten. The chain carries TRBV27 and TRBJ1-5; TRBD1 aligns across 7 bases. The germline gives CDR1 MNHEY, CDR2 SMNVEV (reference sequence). With 2 bases clipped from V and 7 bases from J, the junction kept 2 bases outside the gene matches. This CDR3 is built from 13 residues. The CDR3 protein is CASSLQGGQPQHF. DNA of the CDR3: TGTGCCAGCAGTTTACAGGGGGGCCAGCCCCAGCATTTT.

V gene TRBV5-1 combines with J gene TRBJ2-5, with a possible D match to TRBD1 (8 bases). The CDR3 runs to 15 residues. Germline V CDR1 and CDR2: SGHRS, YFSETQ. Trimming took 6 bases from V and 0 from J, leaving 15 bases between them. CDR3 nucleotide sequence: TGCGCCAGCACGCCACAGGGGGGGTACCAAGAGACCCAGTACTTC. Translating it yields CASTPQGGYQETQYF.

The genes are TRBV7-6 and TRBJ2-1; D remains unclear. The CDR3 totals 14 residues. Deletions cut 3 bases from V and 6 bases from J, with 12 bases between. Germline CDR1 reads SGHVS; CDR2 reads FNYEAQ. In nucleotides, the CDR3 is TGTGCCAGCAGCTTCCTAAACCTCGGCAATGAGCAGTTCTTC. Translating it yields CASSFLNLGNEQFF.

This chain's CDR3 is CASSQDVRGGYQETQYF. The CDR3 DNA reads as TGCGCCAGCAGCCAAGATGTTCGCGGGGGGTACCAAGAGACCCAGTACTTC. The chain has TRBV4-1 and TRBJ2-5; 8 bases map to TRBD2. Germline lookup yields CDR1 MGHRA and CDR2 YSYEKL. With 0 bases clipped from V and 0 bases from J, the junction kept 6 bases outside the gene matches. This CDR3 has 17 residues.

This clone was seen only a few times. This chain connects TRBV30 to TRBJ1-1, with D unclear. V dropped 0 bases and J dropped 6 bases, with 14 bases sitting between them. The germline V gene has CDR1 GTSNPN and CDR2 SVGIG (reference sequence). The CDR3 is 14 amino acids. The CDR3 DNA reads TGTGCCTGGAGTGTATACACGGTCCCTGCTGAAGCTTTCTTT. Translating it yields CAWSVYTVPAEAFF. Full variable domain (rest looked up from reference TRBV30 and TRBJ1-1): SQTIHQWPATLVQPVGSPLSLECTVEGTSNPNLYWYRQAAGRGLQLLFYSVGIGQISSEVPQNLSASRPQDRQFILSSKKLLLSDSGFYLCAWSVYTVPAEAFFGQGTRLTVV.

The V and J genes are TRBV6-5 and TRBJ1-2, with D perhaps TRBD1 (5 bases). The V gene's germline CDR1 is MNHEY and CDR2 SVGAGI. The CDR3 is made up of 13 amino acids. V was cut by 6 bases and J by 6 bases, with 14 bases left in between. The DNA of the CDR3 is TGTGCCAGCAGACCGGGACCTGTAAATGGCTACACCTTC. The encoded protein is CASRPGPVNGYTF.

V gene TRBV27 combines with J gene TRBJ1-2, with no clear D. V shed 5 bases and J shed 3 bases, with 16 bases lying between them. CDR1 MNHEY and CDR2 SMNVEV come from the germline V gene (reference sequence). The CDR3 totals 15 residues. The CDR3: CASSKISGGHYGYTF. The CDR3 DNA reads as TGTGCCAGCAGTAAAATTTCGGGCGGACACTATGGCTACACCTTC.

This chain joins TRBV27 and TRBJ1-6; the D is unclear. Trimming cost V 3 bases and J 0 bases, with 12 bases left between them. Germline CDR1 MNHEY, CDR2 SMNVEV (reference sequence). This CDR3 spans 17 amino acids. In nucleotides, the CDR3 is TGTGCCAGCAGTTTCCAAGGACTGAGCTCCTATAATTCACCCCTCCACTTT. Translating it yields CASSFQGLSSYNSPLHF.

This chain joins TRBV5-1 and TRBJ1-3; D remains unclear. V was shortened by 2 bases and J by 0 bases, with 12 bases between the two germline ends. CDR1 and CDR2 from the germline V gene are SGHRS and YFSETQ. The CDR3 length is 16 residues. The CDR3 loop is CASSLTELNSGNTIYF. CDR3 in DNA: TGCGCCAGCAGCTTAACGGAATTGAACTCTGGAAACACCATATATTTT.

This clone was counted between two and nine times. The chain carries TRBV7-8 and TRBJ1-4; TRBD1 matches 11 bases. Germline V gene sequence: CDR1 SGHVS, CDR2 FQNEAQ. The CDR3 runs 16 residues. J was trimmed by 8 bases and V by 4 bases; bases with no gene match: 9. The CDR3 DNA follows: TGTGCCAGCAGCTCGGGGACAGGGGGTTATAGGGAAAAACTGTTTTTT. The encoded protein is CASSSGTGGYREKLFF.

This sequence joins TRBV11-1 and TRBJ2-7, with 12 bases matching TRBD2. Germline CDR1 SGHAT, CDR2 FQDESV (reference sequence). CDR3 length: 15 residues. V lost 4 bases to trimming and J lost 3 bases; unmatched junction nucleotides: 4. The CDR3 region is CASSSRLAGVYEQYF. The CDR3 DNA is TGTGCCAGCAGCTCCAGACTAGCGGGGGTCTACGAGCAGTACTTC.

The gene calls are TRBV10-2 and TRBJ1-2; D call uncertain. From germline, CDR1 is WSHSY and CDR2 SAAADI. CDR3 length equals 11 residues. The V and J ends lost 9 bases and 2 bases respectively, with 7 bases between them. The CDR3 region has the DNA TGCGCCAGTGGAGAAAACTATGGCTACACCTTC. It is translated as CASGENYGYTF.

This clone was counted a single time. This chain joins TRBV7-2 and TRBJ2-4, with D perhaps matching TRBD1 (5 bases). V was trimmed by 5 bases and J by 1 base, leaving 15 bases between them. The CDR3 has 16 amino acids. Germline lookup yields CDR1 SGHTA and CDR2 FQGNSA. The CDR3 DNA sequence: TGTGCCAGCAGCCAAGCTCAGACAGCGGCCAAAAACATTCAGTACTTC. Translated, it gives CASSQAQTAAKNIQYF.

This rearrangement joins TRBV7-2 to TRBJ2-7, with D perhaps TRBD1 (7 bases). Germline CDR1 reads SGHTA; CDR2 reads FQGNSA. This CDR3 region has 15 residues. V shed 4 bases and J shed 3 bases, with 16 bases lying between them. The CDR3, as DNA: TGTGCCAGCAGCTACGGAGGGGGCGAGTTCTACGAGCAGTACTTC. It is translated as CASSYGGGEFYEQYF.

This chain uses TRBV15 with TRBJ2-7; 8 bases match TRBD2. This CDR3 is built from 17 residues. CDR1 and CDR2 from the germline V gene are LNHNV and YYDKDF (reference sequence). With V trimmed by 0 bases and J by 0 bases, 7 bases remained unmatched. The CDR3 region is CATSRDRSSGISYEQYF. The CDR3 coding sequence is TGTGCCACCAGCAGAGATCGAAGTAGCGGGATCTCCTACGAGCAGTACTTC.

The rearrangement links TRBV9 to TRBJ1-4, with TRBD1 matching over 8 bases. Per germline, CDR1 SGDLS and CDR2 YYNGEE. This CDR3 contains 15 residues. The V gene end was trimmed by 0 bases and the J gene end by 5 bases; junction bases not matched to a gene: 3. CDR3 region: CASSVAGQGNEKLFF. In DNA, the CDR3 is TGTGCCAGCAGCGTAGCAGGACAGGGCAATGAAAAACTGTTTTTT.

As DNA, the CDR3 is TGTGCCAGCAGCGTAGTGGGACAGGCGAACACTGAAGCTTTCTTT. Translating gives CASSVVGQANTEAFF. The chain uses TRBV9 and TRBJ1-1; TRBD1 agrees at 8 bases. CDR1 and CDR2 from the germline V gene are SGDLS and YYNGEE. The ends lost 0 bases at V and 1 base at J; junction bases unmatched: 2. CDR3 size: 15 residues.

The chain combines TRBV10-3 with TRBJ2-1; 10 bases map to TRBD2. The CDR3 is 18 amino acids. CDR1 and CDR2 (germline): ENHRY, SYGVKD. V lost 0 bases to trimming and J lost 6 bases; unmatched junction nucleotides: 11. The CDR3 region has the DNA TGTGCCATCAGTGAGTCCAACCCCTCCCTAGCGGGGGTCAATGAGCAGTTCTTC. This gives the protein CAISESNPSLAGVNEQFF.